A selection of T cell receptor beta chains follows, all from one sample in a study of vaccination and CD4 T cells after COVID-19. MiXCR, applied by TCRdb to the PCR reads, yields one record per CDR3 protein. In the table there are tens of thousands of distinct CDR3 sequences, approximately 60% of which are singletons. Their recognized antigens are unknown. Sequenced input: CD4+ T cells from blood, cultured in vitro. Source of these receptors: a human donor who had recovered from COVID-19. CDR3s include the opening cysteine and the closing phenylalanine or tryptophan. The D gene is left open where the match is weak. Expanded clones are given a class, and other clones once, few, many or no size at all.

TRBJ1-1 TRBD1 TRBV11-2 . CASSRGGPNTEAFF TGTGCCAGCAGCCGAGGGGGCCCAAACACTGAAGCTTTCTTT
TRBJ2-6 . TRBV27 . CASSSRLSGANVLTF TGTGCCAGCAGTTCAAGGTTATCTGGGGCCAACGTCCTGACTTTC
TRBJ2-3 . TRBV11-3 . CASSGRGGTDTQYF TGTGCCAGCTCTGGGCGGGGAGGCACAGATACGCAGTATTTT
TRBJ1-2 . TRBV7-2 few CASSLGQLYGYTF TGTGCCAGCAGCTTAGGACAGCTCTATGGCTACACCTTC
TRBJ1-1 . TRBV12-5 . CASGSGDRNTEAFF TGTGCTAGTGGTTCGGGGGACCGGAACACTGAAGCTTTCTTT
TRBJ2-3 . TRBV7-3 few CASSSTGLRTDTQYF TGTGCCAGCAGCTCCACGGGACTCCGCACAGATACGCAGTATTTT
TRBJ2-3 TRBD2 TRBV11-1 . CASSAGGSTDTQYF TGTGCCAGCAGCGCGGGGGGGTCCACAGATACGCAGTATTTT
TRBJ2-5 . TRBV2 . CASSETEETQYF TGTGCCAGCAGTGAAACAGAAGAGACCCAGTACTTC
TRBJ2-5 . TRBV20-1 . CSAPDNWEETQYF TGCAGTGCTCCGGACAATTGGGAAGAGACCCAGTACTTC
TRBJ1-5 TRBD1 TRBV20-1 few CSASSDRNQPQHF TGCAGTGCAAGCTCGGACAGGAATCAGCCCCAGCATTTT
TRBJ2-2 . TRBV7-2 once CASSSQPNTGELFF TGTGCCAGCAGCTCACAGCCGAACACCGGGGAGCTGTTTTTT
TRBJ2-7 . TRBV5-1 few CASSWQINDEQYF TGCGCCAGCAGCTGGCAGATTAACGACGAGCAGTACTTC
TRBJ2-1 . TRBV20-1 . CSARGREIESSYNEQFF TGCAGTGCTAGAGGGAGGGAAATAGAGAGCTCCTACAATGAGCAGTTCTTC
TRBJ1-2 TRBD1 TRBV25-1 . CASSVGQGSNYGYTF TGTGCCAGCAGTGTGGGACAGGGATCTAACTATGGCTACACCTTC
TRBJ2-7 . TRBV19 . CASSGTGGTYEQYF TGTGCCAGTAGTGGTACAGGAGGGACCTACGAGCAGTACTTC
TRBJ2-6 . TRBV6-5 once CASSSAEISGANVLTF TGTGCCAGCAGTTCGGCAGAAATCTCTGGGGCCAACGTCCTGACTTTC
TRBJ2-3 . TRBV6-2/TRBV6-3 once CASSSPLATSTDTQYF TGTGCCAGCAGTTCCCCGCTAGCGACAAGCACAGATACGCAGTATTTT
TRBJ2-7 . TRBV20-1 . CSARVGPYEQYF TGCAGTGCTAGAGTAGGTCCCTACGAGCAGTACTTC
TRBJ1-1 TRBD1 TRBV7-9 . CASSLLQGARAFF TGTGCCAGCAGCTTACTACAGGGGGCAAGGGCTTTCTTT
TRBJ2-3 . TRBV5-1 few CASSSGTDTQYF TGCGCCAGCAGCTCTGGCACAGATACGCAGTATTTT
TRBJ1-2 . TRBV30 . CAWTYLIGYGYTF TGTGCCTGGACGTACCTTATCGGCTATGGCTACACCTTC
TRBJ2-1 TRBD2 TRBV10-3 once CAIISLAGAAEQFF TGTGCCATCATCTCACTAGCGGGAGCAGCTGAGCAGTTCTTC
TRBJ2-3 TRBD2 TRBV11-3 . CASSSLGLAGGPTDTQYF TGTGCCAGCAGCTCCTTGGGACTAGCGGGGGGACCCACAGATACGCAGTATTTT
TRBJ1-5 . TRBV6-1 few CASSTRTLSGNQPQHF TGTGCCAGCAGTACCCGGACCCTCAGCGGCAATCAGCCCCAGCATTTT
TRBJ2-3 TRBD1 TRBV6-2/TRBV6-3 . CASRAGTGADTQYF TGTGCCAGCAGAGCCGGGACAGGGGCCGATACGCAGTATTTT
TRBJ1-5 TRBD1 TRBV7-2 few CASSLRTGDSQPQHF TGTGCCAGCAGCTTACGGACAGGGGATAGTCAGCCCCAGCATTTT
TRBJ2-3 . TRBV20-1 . CSARDWVGVRTDTQYF TGCAGTGCTAGAGATTGGGTCGGGGTCCGAACAGATACGCAGTATTTT
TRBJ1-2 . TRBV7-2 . CASSLRIQAYRYTF TGTGCCAGCAGCTTGAGGATACAGGCCTATCGCTACACCTTC
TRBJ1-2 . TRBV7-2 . CASGLDFSGYGYTF TGTGCCAGCGGCTTAGATTTCAGCGGCTATGGCTACACCTTC
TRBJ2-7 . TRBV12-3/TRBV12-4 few CASSPGTLFGEQYF TGTGCCAGCAGTCCCGGGACTCTCTTCGGCGAGCAGTACTTC
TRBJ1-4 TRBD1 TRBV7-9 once CASSSTGTNEKLFF TGTGCCAGCAGCTCGACAGGGACTAATGAAAAACTGTTTTTT